A single sample gave rise to the 13 T cell receptor beta chains below, sequenced in a study of blood T cell repertoires in COVID-19. Assay: immunoSEQ multiplex PCR; the TCRdb copy retains only in-frame clones and omits some. This table has about 170,000 clones, 85% to 90% appearing once. The sequencing input was peripheral blood. These receptors came from an elderly woman in a cohort sampled during active or convalescent COVID-19.

The chain combines TRBV7-8 with TRBJ1-1; no definite D call. Germline V gives CDR1 SGHVS, CDR2 FQNEAQ. The CDR3 consists of 13 residues. V was clipped by 6 bases and J by 3 bases, with 11 bases between them. The CDR3 is CASRFSGDTEAFF. The CDR3 DNA follows: TGTGCCAGCAGATTTAGCGGGGACACTGAAGCTTTCTTT.

The chain uses TRBV2 and TRBJ2-3; no firm D call. The V end was cut by 4 bases, the J end by 1 base, with 9 bases between. The germline V gene encodes CDR1 SNHLY and CDR2 FYNNEI. The CDR3 runs to 14 residues. The CDR3: CASSAATGTDTQYF. CDR3 DNA: TGTGCCAGCAGTGCAGCCACGGGCACAGATACGCAGTATTTT.

This sequence joins TRBV11-2 and TRBJ2-1; 12 bases map to TRBD2. The CDR3 is 16 amino acids. V lost 5 bases to trimming and J lost 9 bases; unmatched junction nucleotides: 11. Germline V lookup: CDR1 SGHAT, CDR2 FQNNGV. The CDR3 region is CASSAPLAGGRGEQFF. As DNA, the CDR3 is TGTGCCAGCAGCGCCCCCCTAGCGGGGGGGCGAGGTGAGCAGTTCTTC.

The gene calls are TRBV9 and TRBJ2-5, with D tentatively TRBD2 (7 bases). V lost 0 bases and J lost 9, with 21 bases in between. Germline V lookup: CDR1 SGDLS, CDR2 YYNGEE. This CDR3 spans 16 amino acids. CDR3 amino acids: CASSVAAGEGRGPQYF. DNA of the CDR3: TGTGCCAGCAGCGTAGCGGCAGGGGAAGGGCGGGGGCCCCAGTACTTC.

CDR3 sequence reads: CASSRPRDRYYGYTF. The CDR3 DNA reads TGTGCCAGTAGTAGGCCCCGGGACAGGTACTATGGCTACACCTTC. The chain joins TRBV19 to TRBJ1-2; TRBD1 agrees at 8 bases. The CDR3 sequence is 15 residues long. Trimming cost V 4 bases and J 3 bases; bases outside gene matches: 7. The germline V gene encodes CDR1 LNHDA and CDR2 SQIVND (reference sequence).

The chain employs TRBV6-2 or TRBV6-3 and TRBJ2-7, with D possibly TRBD2 on 5 matching bases. Germline V lookup: CDR1 MNHEY, CDR2 SVGEGT. V was trimmed by 0 bases and J by 2 bases, leaving 8 bases between them. This CDR3 comprises 14 residues. CDR3 region: CASSYSRGTYEQYF. The CDR3 nucleotides read TGTGCCAGCAGTTACTCACGAGGGACCTACGAGCAGTACTTC.

About this clone itself: Its ends do not fully match the called genes, so a read error is possible. The chain carries TRBV29-1 and TRBJ1-1; 8 bases map to TRBD1. Germline V lookup: CDR1 SQVTM, CDR2 ANQGSEA. The CDR3 is 14 residues long. CDR3 in amino acids: CRVGQGAPGTEAFF. In DNA, the CDR3 is TGCAGAGTTGGTCAGGGGGCGCCGGGCACTGAAGCTTTCTTT.

The chain combines TRBV10-3 with TRBJ1-2; D gene ambiguous. This CDR3 spans 15 amino acids. The V end was cut by 4 bases, the J end by 3 bases, with 15 bases between. Germline V gene data show CDR1 as ENHRY and CDR2 as SYGVKD. The CDR3 DNA reads as TGTGCCATCAGTGCAATGAGCCAAGCGTACTATGGCTACACCTTC. Protein product: CAISAMSQAYYGYTF.

This clone was recorded a few times. The chain combines TRBV9 with TRBJ1-2; D remains unclear. The germline V gene has CDR1 SGDLS and CDR2 YYNGEE. Trimming shortened V by 1 base and J by 7 bases, and 8 bases separated the two germline ends. The length of the CDR3 is 12 residues. The CDR3 loop is CASSVLWAGYTF. The CDR3 nucleotides are TGTGCCAGCAGCGTACTTTGGGCTGGCTACACCTTC. The complete variable domain, with remaining parts taken from reference TRBV9 and TRBJ1-2, reads DSGVTQTPKHLITATGQRVTLRCSPRSGDLSVYWYQQSLDQGLQFLIQYYNGEERAKGNILERFSAQQFPDLHSELNLSSLELGDSALYFCASSVLWAGYTFGSGTRLTVV.

The CDR3 DNA reads TGTGCCAGCAGATTGGGACAGGGGGCTTTGTCAGATACGCAGTATTTT. This sequence encodes CASRLGQGALSDTQYF. This chain connects TRBV27 to TRBJ2-3, with 12 bases lining up with TRBD1. V lost 6 bases to trimming and J lost 4 bases; unmatched junction nucleotides: 8. The CDR3 contains 16 residues. Germline V gives CDR1 MNHEY, CDR2 SMNVEV (reference sequence).

This clone showed up just once. The chain joins TRBV2 to TRBJ1-1, with D maybe TRBD1 (6 bases). Trimming cost V 7 bases and J 6 bases, with 18 bases left between them. Germline V gene sequence: CDR1 SNHLY, CDR2 FYNNEI. The length of the CDR3 is 14 residues. The CDR3 coding sequence is TGTGCCAGCAAAAAACAGCAGGGGTTATCTGAAGCTTTCTTT. Protein product: CASKKQQGLSEAFF.

The gene calls are TRBV4-2 and TRBJ1-2; D not certain. The CDR3 has 15 residues. The V end was cut by 0 bases, the J end by 0 bases, with 8 bases between. Germline V lookup: CDR1 LGHNA, CDR2 YNFKEQ. For the CDR3, the DNA is TGTGCCAGCAGCCAAGAATTAGATGCTAACTATGGCTACACCTTC. Amino acids: CASSQELDANYGYTF.

The rearrangement joins TRBV19 to TRBJ1-1, with TRBD1 identical over 10 bases. The trim removed 3 bases at V and 0 bases at J, leaving 1 base unmatched. Germline CDR1 and CDR2: LNHDA and SQIVND (reference sequence). The CDR3 extends over 15 amino acids. The CDR3 sequence is CASSMDRGMNTEAFF. In DNA, the CDR3 is TGTGCCAGTAGTATGGACAGGGGGATGAACACTGAAGCTTTCTTT.